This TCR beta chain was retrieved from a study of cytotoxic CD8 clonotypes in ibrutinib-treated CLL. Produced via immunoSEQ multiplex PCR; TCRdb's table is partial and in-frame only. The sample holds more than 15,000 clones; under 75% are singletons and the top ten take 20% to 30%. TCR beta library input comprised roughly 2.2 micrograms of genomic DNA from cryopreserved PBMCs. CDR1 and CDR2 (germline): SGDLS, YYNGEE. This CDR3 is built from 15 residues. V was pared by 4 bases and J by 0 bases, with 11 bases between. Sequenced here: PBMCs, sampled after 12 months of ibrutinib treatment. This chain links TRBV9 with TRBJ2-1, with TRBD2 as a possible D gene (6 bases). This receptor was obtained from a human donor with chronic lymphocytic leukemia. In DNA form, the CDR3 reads TGTGCCAGCAGCCTTAGCGGCTACTCCTACAATGAGCAGTTCTTC. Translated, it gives CASSLSGYSYNEQFF.